The T cell receptor beta chain under discussion was sequenced for a study of graft-versus-host responses after intestinal transplantation. The overall study: Anti-thymocyte globulin induction was given to all recipients, followed by tacrolimus and steroids for around three years.

Study-wide points: Detected in recipient marrow were GvH clones, some of which were first observed in ileum or blood.

Profiled with immunoSEQ multiplex PCR; TCRdb holds only in-frame clones, not every one. The data show around 120,000 clones, roughly 95% seen once. A note on this clone: Its antigen is unidentified.

The starting material was unstimulated CD8+ T cells sorted from spleen or lymph node cells, obtained before intestinal transplant. The clonotype comes from a human donor who received an intestinal transplant.

As DNA, the CDR3 is TGCGCCAGCAGTCAACCGACAGGGGGCTATGGCTACACCTTC. Its translation is CASSQPTGGYGYTF. The chain recombines TRBV23-1 with TRBJ1-2, with TRBD1 matching over 9 bases. TRBV23-1 is noted as an ORF with a role that remains uncertain. V lost 2 bases and J lost 4; bases outside the gene matches: 2. This CDR3 is built from 14 residues.